What follows are 9 T cell receptor beta chains derived from one specimen sequenced in a study of blood T cell repertoires in COVID-19. Only in-frame clones appear in the TCRdb table, and some are missing; sequencing was by immunoSEQ multiplex PCR. The sample carries fewer than 600,000 clones, 89% recorded once. The sample comprised peripheral blood. Source of these receptors: a man aged 18 to 29 with COVID-19, enrolled during active disease.

J is TRBJ2-7 and V is TRBV2; tentatively, D is TRBD2 (6 bases). In germline, CDR1 is SNHLY, CDR2 FYNNEI. The germline V and J ends were trimmed by 6 bases and 1 base, with 19 bases remaining between them. The CDR3 runs 16 residues. CDR3: CASRGTFLFSSYEQYF. The CDR3 DNA reads TGTGCCAGCAGGGGGACTTTCCTCTTTTCGTCCTACGAGCAGTACTTC.

With respect to this clone: Because it lacks the conserved phenylalanine or tryptophan at the end, this CDR3 is likely a read error. The limits of the CDR3 on the DNA are not certain, so only TCRdb's listed CDR3 is given. The V call is TRBV12-3 or TRBV12-4, the J call TRBJ2-3; the table's D gene call, TRBD2, was not cross checked with the DNA. From its first to its last residue, the CDR3 has 12 amino acids. The CDR3 region is CASSLTSGTWYV.

The rearrangement links TRBV4-1 to TRBJ2-7; TRBD1 might be the D (5 bases). CDR1 is MGHRA, CDR2 YSYEKL, per germline. CDR3 length equals 19 residues. Deletions cut 2 bases from V and 0 bases from J, with 23 bases between. CDR3 loop: CASSQLFTWGGQSSYEQYF. CDR3 bases: TGCGCCAGCAGCCAACTATTTACTTGGGGCGGACAAAGCTCCTACGAGCAGTACTTC.

The table lists this clone with a count of one. The gene calls are TRBV7-9 and TRBJ2-5; 7 bases are a match to TRBD2. There are 15 residues in the CDR3. V was pared by 1 base and J by 4 bases, with 6 bases of the junction left unmatched. Germline loops: CDR1 SEHNR, CDR2 FQNEAQ (reference sequence). In nucleotides, the CDR3 is TGTGCCAGCAGCTTAGTAAGCGGGACCCCAGAGACCCAGTACTTC. This gives the protein CASSLVSGTPETQYF. Variable domain in full (rest from reference TRBV7-9 and TRBJ2-5): DTGVSQNPRHKITKRGQNVTFRCDPISEHNRLYWYRQTLGQGPEFLTYFQNEAQLEKSRLLSDRFSAERPKGSFSTLEIQRTEQGDSAMYLCASSLVSGTPETQYFGPGTRLLVL.

J is TRBJ2-1 and V is TRBV25-1; weak D call: TRBD1 (5 bases). V was pared by 8 bases and J by 8 bases, with 16 bases between. The CDR3 spans 13 residues. Germline V lookup: CDR1 MGHDK, CDR2 SYGVNS. The chain's CDR3 is CASFEGVSDEQFF. As DNA, the CDR3 is TGTGCCAGCTTCGAAGGGGTTTCGGATGAGCAGTTCTTC.

The chain couples TRBV27 to TRBJ1-2, with D uncertain. Germline values: CDR1 MNHEY, CDR2 SMNVEV (reference sequence). V lost 6 bases, J lost 3 bases, and 11 bases lay in between. The length of the CDR3 is 13 residues. CDR3 sequence (DNA): TGTGCCAGCAGCCAGGAGGGTTACTATGGCTACACCTTC. Translated: CASSQEGYYGYTF.

The CDR3 DNA is TGTGCCAGCAGCCAAGACGGGGGGGCCCTGAATTCACCCCTCCACTTT. It codes for CASSQDGGALNSPLHF. This chain connects TRBV14 to TRBJ1-6, with a tentative D call TRBD1 (6 bases). Germline CDR1 and CDR2: SGHDN and FVKESK. The germline V and J ends were trimmed by 0 bases and 7 bases, with 13 bases remaining between them. This CDR3 is 16 amino acids long. The variable domain in full, with the rest retrieved from reference TRBV14 and TRBJ1-6, is EAGVTQFPSHSVIEKGQTVTLRCDPISGHDNLYWYRRVMGKEIKFLLHFVKESKQDESGMPNNRFLAERTGGTYSTLKVQPAELEDSGVYFCASSQDGGALNSPLHFGNGTRLTVT.

The rearrangement joins TRBV7-9 to TRBJ2-1; 13 bases map to TRBD2. Germline V gene sequence: CDR1 SEHNR, CDR2 FQNEAQ (reference sequence). With V trimmed by 5 bases and J by 5 bases, 6 bases remained unmatched. This CDR3 is built from 16 residues. The CDR3: CASSRTSGRPHNEQFF. The CDR3 bases are TGTGCCAGCAGCAGGACTAGCGGGAGACCTCACAATGAGCAGTTCTTC.

The genes are TRBV29-1 and TRBJ1-2; D is possibly TRBD1 (6 bases). The V and J ends lost 5 bases and 4 bases respectively, with 20 bases between them. Germline V gene data show CDR1 as SQVTM and CDR2 as ANQGSEA. This CDR3 has 15 residues. The CDR3 is CSVKQGGVLGYGYTF. CDR3 nucleotide sequence: TGCAGCGTTAAACAGGGAGGGGTCCTAGGCTATGGCTACACCTTC.